The clone carrying this T cell receptor beta chain was observed once. The data are from a study of CD8 T cells in Susac syndrome. After extraction with the RNeasy kit, about 0.5 to 1 ug of the RNA was reverse transcribed using random hexamers. TCRdb ran MiXCR on the immunoSEQ multiplex PCR reads and lists one entry per CDR3 protein. The table has more than 120,000 distinct CDR3 sequences, roughly 94% seen once. This CDR3 region has 18 residues. Germline CDR1 is SQVTM and CDR2 is ANQGSEA. V shed 4 bases, J shed 0 bases, and the junction held 14 bases outside the gene matches. This TCR came from a human donor in good health. The chain employs TRBV29-1 and TRBJ2-4, with TRBD2 identical over 8 bases. Sequences were obtained from CD4+ T cells from PBMCs. The CDR3 sequence is CSVVRFSGIPLAKNIQYF. The CDR3 DNA follows: TGCAGCGTTGTAAGATTTAGCGGGATTCCCTTAGCCAAAAACATTCAGTACTTC.